In this sample, the clone carrying this TCR beta chain turned up a few times. These data come from a study of human T cells and chemical hapten exposure. The CDR3 has 17 amino acids. The V gene end was trimmed by 1 base and the J gene end by 4 bases; junction bases not matched to a gene: 4. CDR1 and CDR2 from the germline V gene are LGHNA and YSLEER. Time point defined: pre-sensitization, week 0. Treatment denoted: therapeutic diphenylcyclopropenone sensitization with weekly scalp DPC. TCRdb passed the RACE reads through MiXCR, listing each CDR3 protein once. The data show roughly 90,000 distinct CDR3 sequences, with 8% to 10% seen just once and around 4% held by the top ten.

V usage is TRBV4-3 and J usage is TRBJ2-2, with TRBD1 matching 12 bases. The sample in question was whole blood, obtained in connection with sensitization to the hapten diphenylcyclopropenone (DPC). The source is a woman between 40 and 55 years old with alopecia areata. Some clones in this sample may be carry-over from other donors' samples. The CDR3 spells CASSQAPGQGATGELFF. CDR3 sequence (DNA): TGCGCCAGCAGCCAAGCCCCGGGACAGGGGGCCACCGGGGAGCTGTTTTTT.